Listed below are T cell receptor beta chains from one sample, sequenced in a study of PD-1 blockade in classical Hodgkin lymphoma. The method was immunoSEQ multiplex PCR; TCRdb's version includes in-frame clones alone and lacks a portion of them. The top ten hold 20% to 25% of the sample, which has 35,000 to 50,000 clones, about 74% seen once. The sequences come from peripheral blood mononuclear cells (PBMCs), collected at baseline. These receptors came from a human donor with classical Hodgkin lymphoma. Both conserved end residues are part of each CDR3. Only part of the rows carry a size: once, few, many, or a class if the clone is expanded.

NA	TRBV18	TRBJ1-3	CASSPIGQGVPDF
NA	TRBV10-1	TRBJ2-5	CASSERPVETQYF
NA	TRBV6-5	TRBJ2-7	CASSPLAGDEREQYF
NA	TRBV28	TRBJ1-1	CASSFTAEAFF
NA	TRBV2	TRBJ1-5	CASRPGGGPPQHF
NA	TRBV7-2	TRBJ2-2	CASGQIQGITGELFF
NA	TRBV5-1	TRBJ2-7	CASSPTGPDYEQYF
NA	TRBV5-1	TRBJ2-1	CASSEGTSGYNEQFF
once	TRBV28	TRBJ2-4	CASSLWTGGSVGNIQYF
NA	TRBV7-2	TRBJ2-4	CASSLRDSTLAKNIQYF
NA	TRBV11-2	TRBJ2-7	CASSLLAPYEQYF
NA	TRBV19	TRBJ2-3	CASSITQGRDTQYF
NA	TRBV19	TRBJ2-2	CASSSGMNTGELFF
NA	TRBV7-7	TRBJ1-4	CASSLGTVPNEKLFF
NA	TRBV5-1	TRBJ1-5	CASQPPRGNQPQHF
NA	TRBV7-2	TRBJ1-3	CASGGLGNTIYF
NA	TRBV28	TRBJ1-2	CASSSPTGGAYGYTF
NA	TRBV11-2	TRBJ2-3	CASSLTFAGLVADTQYF
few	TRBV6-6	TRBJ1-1	CATCSLALGTEAFF
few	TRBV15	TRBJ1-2	CATSRDETGYGYTF
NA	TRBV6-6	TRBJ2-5	CASSRRTSGQETQYF
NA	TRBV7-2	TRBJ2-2	CASSLIVTPTGELFF
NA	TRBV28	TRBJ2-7	CASYDGTGNEQYF
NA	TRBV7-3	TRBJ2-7	CASSLRAGDSSYEQYF
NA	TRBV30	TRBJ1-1	CAWNRGGTEAFF